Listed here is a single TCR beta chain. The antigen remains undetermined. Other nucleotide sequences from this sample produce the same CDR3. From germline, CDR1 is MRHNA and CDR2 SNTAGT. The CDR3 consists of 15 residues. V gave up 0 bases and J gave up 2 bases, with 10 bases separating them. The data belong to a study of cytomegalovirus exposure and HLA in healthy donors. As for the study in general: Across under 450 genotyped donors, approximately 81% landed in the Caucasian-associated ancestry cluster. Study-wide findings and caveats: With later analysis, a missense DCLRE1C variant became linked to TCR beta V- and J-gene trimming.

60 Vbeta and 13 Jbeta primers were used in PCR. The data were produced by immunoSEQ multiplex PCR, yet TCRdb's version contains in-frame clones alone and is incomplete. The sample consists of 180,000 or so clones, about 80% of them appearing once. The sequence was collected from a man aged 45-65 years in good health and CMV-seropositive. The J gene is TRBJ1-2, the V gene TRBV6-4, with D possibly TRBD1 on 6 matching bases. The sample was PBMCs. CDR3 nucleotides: TGTGCCAGCAGTGACTCTGGGGGCCCCAACTATGGCTACACCTTC. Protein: CASSDSGGPNYGYTF.